Listed here are 14 T cell receptor beta chains from one sample, sequenced in a study of blood T cell repertoires in COVID-19. Generated by immunoSEQ multiplex PCR, the TCRdb table keeps only in-frame clones and is missing some. The table lists tens of thousands of clones, 85% of them singletons. Sequencing was done on a sample of peripheral blood. The receptors stem from a human donor in a cohort sampled during active COVID-19.

The rearrangement joins TRBV19 to TRBJ2-3; the match to TRBD2 covers 9 bases. The CDR3 is 14 amino acids. V gave up 9 bases and J gave up 6 bases; unmatched junction bases: 10. Germline lookup yields CDR1 LNHDA and CDR2 SQIVND (reference sequence). The CDR3: CASRLADTRDTQYF. CDR3 sequence (DNA): TGTGCCAGCAGACTAGCGGATACCCGGGATACGCAGTATTTT.

The chain combines TRBV18 with TRBJ2-5; no clear D. Per the germline V gene, CDR1 is KGHSH and CDR2 is LQKENI. This CDR3 region has 16 residues. Trimming left V 2 bases short and J 3 bases short, with 16 bases between. The CDR3 DNA reads as TGTGCCAGCTCACCAGGGTGGGTACAGCCCGAAGAGACCCAGTACTTC. It is translated as CASSPGWVQPEETQYF.

The chain has TRBV28 and TRBJ2-1, with D possibly TRBD1 on 6 matching bases. Germline CDR1 is MDHEN and CDR2 is SYDVKM. The CDR3 extends over 14 amino acids. The ends were cut back, 8 bases at V and 4 bases at J, with 15 bases in the middle. The CDR3 here is CASQPDRIYNEQFF. In nucleotides, the CDR3 is TGTGCCAGCCAACCTGACAGGATATACAATGAGCAGTTCTTC.

This sequence joins TRBV20-1 and TRBJ2-7, with 10 bases matching TRBD1. Germline CDR1 and CDR2: DFQATT and SNEGSKA (reference sequence). This CDR3 comprises 14 residues. V trimming: 3 bases; J trimming: 5 bases; junction bases outside the gene matches: 7. The CDR3 region is CSASTGTGVHEQYF. In nucleotides, the CDR3 is TGCAGTGCTAGTACGGGGACAGGGGTCCACGAGCAGTACTTC.

The chain carries TRBV3-1 (or the pseudogene TRBV3-2) and TRBJ2-3, with D perhaps matching TRBD1 (5 bases). V lost 0 bases and J lost 9, with 10 bases in between. Germline CDR1 reads LGHDT; CDR2 reads YNNKEL (reference sequence). This CDR3 contains 13 residues. CDR3 DNA: TGTGCCAGCAGCCAAGATTGGCCAGGGACGCAGTATTTT. Protein sequence: CASSQDWPGTQYF.

This chain uses TRBV6-5 with TRBJ1-2; D unresolved. The CDR3 is made up of 13 amino acids. V was cut by 7 bases and J by 2 bases, with 11 bases left in between. Germline values: CDR1 MNHEY, CDR2 SVGAGI. In DNA form, the CDR3 reads TGTGCCAGCAAGTCCAGGATAAACTATGGCTACACCTTC. This gives the protein CASKSRINYGYTF.

A remark on this clone: This sample also contains other DNA sequences that code for the same CDR3. This chain joins TRBV12-3 or TRBV12-4 and TRBJ2-1; no clear D gene. This CDR3 spans 11 amino acids. Trimming removed 4 bases at V and 4 bases at J, with 2 bases between. The CDR3: CASSSYNEQFF. The CDR3 nucleotides are TGTGCCAGCAGTTCGTACAATGAGCAGTTCTTC.

The V call is TRBV6-5, the J call TRBJ2-5; the match to TRBD2 covers 8 bases. The trim removed 7 bases at V and 2 bases at J, leaving 6 bases unmatched. The CDR3 spans 14 residues. Germline V CDR1 and CDR2: MNHEY, SVGAGI. The CDR3 DNA reads TGTGCCAGCAACTTAGCGGGGTATCAAGAGACCCAGTACTTC. Its protein is CASNLAGYQETQYF.

The chain recombines TRBV20-1 with TRBJ2-1, with 10 bases aligning to TRBD1. The V gene's germline CDR1 is DFQATT and CDR2 SNEGSKA (reference sequence). V lost 3 bases and J lost 8; bases outside the gene matches: 7. This CDR3 has 14 amino acids. Here the CDR3 reads CSASQGQGIDEQFF. The CDR3 coding sequence is TGCAGTGCTAGTCAGGGACAGGGGATCGATGAGCAGTTCTTC.

The rearrangement joins TRBV6-5 to TRBJ1-4; 7 bases agree with TRBD1. V gave up 2 bases and J gave up 7 bases; unmatched junction bases: 7. Germline V gene sequence: CDR1 MNHEY, CDR2 SVGAGI. This CDR3 is 15 amino acids long. The CDR3: CASSYETGYGEKLFF. In DNA, the CDR3 is TGTGCCAGCAGTTACGAGACAGGGTATGGTGAAAAACTGTTTTTT.

The V gene is TRBV6-4, the J gene TRBJ2-5; TRBD2 matches at 8 bases. The ends lost 0 bases at V and 0 bases at J; junction bases unmatched: 3. The CDR3 is 16 residues long. Germline values: CDR1 MRHNA, CDR2 SNTAGT. CDR3 nucleotides: TGTGCCAGCAGTGACTCGGAGCGGGAGCACCAAGAGACCCAGTACTTC. Translating it yields CASSDSEREHQETQYF.

This rearrangement joins TRBV5-1 to TRBJ2-1; 15 bases match TRBD2. V was clipped by 3 bases and J by 1 base; unmatched bases: 5. In germline, CDR1 is SGHRS, CDR2 YFSETQ. The CDR3 loop spans 18 amino acids. CDR3 loop: CASSSGTSGGRSYNEQFF. The CDR3 DNA reads as TGCGCCAGCAGCTCCGGGACTAGCGGGGGGAGGTCCTACAATGAGCAGTTCTTC. The whole variable domain, filled in from reference TRBV5-1 and TRBJ2-1, reads KAGVTQTPRYLIKTRGQQVTLSCSPISGHRSVSWYQQTPGQGLQFLFEYFSETQRNKGNFPGRFSGRQFSNSRSEMNVSTLELGDSALYLCASSSGTSGGRSYNEQFFGPGTRLTVL.

V and J are TRBV7-8 and TRBJ2-2, with D hard to call. This CDR3 region has 15 residues. Looked up from germline, CDR1 is SGHVS and CDR2 is FQNEAQ. Trimming took off 2 bases at V and 6 bases at J, with 13 bases between the two ends. In nucleotides, the CDR3 is TGTGCCAGCAGCTTACCAGTACCGATTTCCGGGGAGCTGTTTTTT. Encoded protein: CASSLPVPISGELFF.

The chain uses TRBV11-3 and TRBJ2-7, with 8 bases that match TRBD1. After removal of 4 bases from V and 4 bases from J, the junction contained 9 bases not matched to a gene. The V gene's germline CDR1 is SGHNT and CDR2 YENEEA. The CDR3 has 15 amino acids. CDR3 coding DNA: TGTGCCAGCAGCTCGGACAGGGAGGCGTTGTACGAGCAGTACTTC. Its protein product is CASSSDREALYEQYF.